The entry below gives a single T cell receptor (beta chain) sequence along with its context. The data originate from a study of blood T cell repertoires in COVID-19. The overall study: Whether acute or convalescent, the COVID-19 samples came from the United States, Italy and Spain. PBMCs, B-cell-depleted T cells, or T cells provided the cDNA or gDNA that made up the material.

CDR3 length: 12 amino acids. CDR1 is KGHDR and CDR2 is SFDVKD in the germline V gene. J gave up 10 bases and V 7 bases, and 7 bases lay outside the gene matches. Original processing methods: Nucleated cell counts were estimated from reference gene primer amplification. The method was immunoSEQ multiplex PCR; TCRdb's version includes in-frame clones alone and lacks a portion of them. V, J and clone size are taken as reported in that table, and D and trimming were inferred from the DNA itself. Of roughly 130,000 clones listed, 90% were seen once; the top ten hold less than 5%. The Seattle patients, enrolled during active infection, were followed longitudinally.

The sequence was collected from a man between 60 and 75 years old with COVID-19, enrolled during active disease. The specimen was peripheral blood. The chain joins TRBV24-1 to TRBJ1-1, with TRBD1 identical over 8 bases. The CDR3 region is CATSGSGGIAFF. Here the CDR3 DNA reads TGTGCCACCAGCGGGTCAGGGGGCATAGCTTTCTTT.